Listed here is a single TCR beta chain. These data originate in a study of blood T cell repertoires in COVID-19. Study as a whole: Samples came from the United States, Italy and Spain, spanning acute and convalescent COVID-19.

The CDR3 extends over 15 amino acids. CDR1 is MDHEN and CDR2 is SYDVKM in the germline V gene. V shed 6 bases and J shed 3 bases, with 15 bases lying between them. Original analysis: Reference gene primers were amplified, and this amplification served to estimate nucleated cell counts. Generated by immunoSEQ multiplex PCR, the TCRdb table keeps only in-frame clones and is missing some. From that table come the V and J calls and clone size; the DNA was used to work out D and trimming. The sample consists of around 500,000 clones, roughly 88% of them appearing once. The chain carries TRBV28 and TRBJ1-5, with a possible D match to TRBD1 (6 bases). Specimen: peripheral blood. This TCR was sampled from a human donor in a cohort sampled during active COVID-19. The CDR3 nucleotides read TGTGCCAGCAGACAACAGGGTCGGAACAATCAGCCCCAGCATTTT. It translates to CASRQQGRNNQPQHF. The entire variable domain, with the rest obtained from reference TRBV28 and TRBJ1-5, is as follows: DVKVTQSSRYLVKRTGEKVFLECVQDMDHENMFWYRQDPGLGLRLIYFSYDVKMKEKGDIPEGYSVSREKKERFSLILESASTNQTSMYLCASRQQGRNNQPQHFGDGTRLSIL.